These T cell receptor beta chains were read from a single sample in a study of shared T cell receptors in the human thymus. Produced via immunoSEQ multiplex PCR; TCRdb's table is partial and in-frame only. The sample shows about 400,000 clones, around 93% of them seen only once. Sequencing used thymocytes. These receptors were obtained from a human donor. CDR3s include the opening cysteine and the closing phenylalanine or tryptophan. D genes are given only for firm matches. Clone size is not always given. Where it is, it says once, few, many or a class for expanded clones.

NA	TRBV10-2	NA	TRBJ2-1	TGCGCCAGCGGGGCCTCCTACAATGAGCAGTTCTTC	CASGASYNEQFF
TRBD2	TRBV10-1	NA	TRBJ2-7	TGCGCCAGCAGTGAGTCACGGGAGGGGACCTACGAGCAGTACTTC	CASSESREGTYEQYF
TRBD2	TRBV12-5	NA	TRBJ2-1	TGTGCTAGTGGACTCGAGGGAGGGAACAATGAGCAGTTCTTC	CASGLEGGNNEQFF
NA	TRBV5-1	NA	TRBJ2-7	TGCGCCAGTGGACATGGATTCTTGGGGTCCTCAGGGGCCTACGAGCAGTACTTC	CASGHGFLGSSGAYEQYF
NA	TRBV12-5	NA	TRBJ2-5	TGTGCTAGTGGTTTGGTAATAGGAGGGGCCCGACGTCAAGAGACCCAGTACTTC	CASGLVIGGARRQETQYF
NA	TRBV29-1	NA	TRBJ1-1	TGCAGCGTTGAATCCGTATCGGGGGACACTGAAGCTTTCTTT	CSVESVSGDTEAFF
TRBD2	TRBV7-6	NA	TRBJ2-2	TGTGCCACTACTTCCGGGACTAGTGGTACCGGGGAGCTGTTTTTT	CATTSGTSGTGELFF
NA	TRBV14	NA	TRBJ2-2	TGTGCCAGCAGCCAAGATAGCGAGAACACCGGGGAGCTGTTTTTT	CASSQDSENTGELFF
NA	TRBV7-2	NA	TRBJ2-1	TGTGCCAGCAGCCTCGAGAGGTTCTTC	CASSLERFF
TRBD1	TRBV19	NA	TRBJ1-2	TGTGCCAGTAGTGTCACCGGGACAGCCGGCTACACCTTC	CASSVTGTAGYTF
NA	TRBV2	once	TRBJ2-1	TGTGCCAGCAGTGAAGCGCTTAGCGGAGACTCCTACAATGAGCAGTTCTTC	CASSEALSGDSYNEQFF
TRBD1	TRBV2	once	TRBJ1-5	TGTGCCAGCAGCCAACCAACGGGGACAGGGGAGAGGAGTCAGCCCCAGCATTTT	CASSQPTGTGERSQPQHF
TRBD1	TRBV28	NA	TRBJ2-7	TGTGCCAGCAGTTCCTTGGGACAGACCTACGAGCAGTACTTC	CASSSLGQTYEQYF
TRBD2	TRBV7-6	NA	TRBJ2-7	TGTGCCAGCAGCTTAGGCCAGGGAGGGTTCCTGTACTTC	CASSLGQGGFLYF
TRBD2	TRBV28	NA	TRBJ2-7	TGTGCCAGCAGTTTTACCACGGGACTAGATGTCGAGCAGTACTTC	CASSFTTGLDVEQYF
NA	TRBV19	NA	TRBJ1-2	TGTGCCAGTAGTATCGCCTTAAACTATGGCTACACCTTC	CASSIALNYGYTF
TRBD1	TRBV7-2	NA	TRBJ2-7	TGTGCCAGCAGCTTAGCTCCCGTTCAGAGGGGGCATAAGCAGTACTTC	CASSLAPVQRGHKQYF
TRBD1	TRBV27	NA	TRBJ1-6	TGTGCCAGCAGTTTAGGCCGTTACGACAGGGTTAATTCACCCCTCCACTTT	CASSLGRYDRVNSPLHF
NA	TRBV28	NA	TRBJ2-6	TGTGCCAGCGTCCAAGTGCGAATGCCTAAGTTACCTGGGGCCAACGTCCTGACTTTC	CASVQVRMPKLPGANVLTF
NA	TRBV4-3	NA	TRBJ2-1	TGCGCCAGCAGCCTCCGTTTTTTGAATGAGCAGTTCTTC	CASSLRFLNEQFF
NA	TRBV28	NA	TRBJ2-3	TGTGCCAGCAGTTTAAGGGGGAGGGCCGAAGATACGCAGTATTTT	CASSLRGRAEDTQYF
TRBD2	TRBV27	NA	TRBJ2-1	TGTGCCAGCCAAACCGGTCGGTTAGGACTAGCGGATCTCAATGAGCAGTTCTTC	CASQTGRLGLADLNEQFF
TRBD1	TRBV19	NA	TRBJ1-2	TGTGCCAGTAGTACACGGGAAACAGGGGAACCCTATGGCTACACCTTC	CASSTRETGEPYGYTF
NA	TRBV6-1	NA	TRBJ2-1	TGTGCCAGCAGAAGTGGGTTATGGAGCGATGAGCAGTTCTTC	CASRSGLWSDEQFF
TRBD2	TRBV9	NA	TRBJ2-7	TGTGCCAGCAGCCCGGGACTAGCGGGCCGCGAGCAGTACTTC	CASSPGLAGREQYF
NA	TRBV28	NA	TRBJ2-7	TGTGCCAGCGGACCGTACTGGGACACCACCTACGAGCAGTACTTC	CASGPYWDTTYEQYF
TRBD2	TRBV5-1	NA	TRBJ2-1	TGCGCCAGCAGCTCCCCCTCCAGGACTAGGTTGGTCCCTTACAATGAGCAGTTCTTC	CASSSPSRTRLVPYNEQFF
TRBD1	TRBV25-1	NA	TRBJ1-4	TGTGCCAGCAGTGCCCGACAGGGGGCTAGTGAAAAACTGTTTTTT	CASSARQGASEKLFF
NA	TRBV5-1	NA	TRBJ2-7	TGCGCCAGCAGCTTTCGGCGCAGAGCCTACGAGCAGTACTTC	CASSFRRRAYEQYF
NA	TRBV4-2	NA	TRBJ2-5	TGTGCCAGCAGCCAAGCTTTTGACTGGTACCAAGAGACCCAGTACTTC	CASSQAFDWYQETQYF
NA	TRBV7-6	NA	TRBJ2-6	TGTGCCAGCAGCAAAGGTGACGTTGATTGGGGCTCGTGGGCTGGGGCCAACGTCCTGACTTTC	CASSKGDVDWGSWAGANVLTF
NA	TRBV28	NA	TRBJ1-2	TGTGCCAGCAGCCGGACGGGGGCTGAAGGCTACACCTTC	CASSRTGAEGYTF
TRBD1	TRBV11-3	NA	TRBJ2-3	TGTGCCAGCAGCTTCCACGGGACAGGGACGGTCGGTACGCAGTATTTT	CASSFHGTGTVGTQYF
TRBD2	TRBV7-9	NA	TRBJ2-6	TGTGCCAGCAGCTCCCGCCAGCGGGAGGGTGGGGCCAACGTCCTGACTTTC	CASSSRQREGGANVLTF
NA	TRBV10-1	NA	TRBJ1-5	TGCGCCAGCACCCTGGGCAGGGGTAGCAATCAGCCCCAGCATTTT	CASTLGRGSNQPQHF
TRBD2	TRBV10-3	NA	TRBJ2-5	TGTGCCATCAGTGACCTTTTGAGCGGGAGGGCCAAGGAGGAGACCCAGTACTTC	CAISDLLSGRAKEETQYF
NA	TRBV10-3	NA	TRBJ2-2	TGTGCCATCAGTGAGAGGCAGGTGAACACCGGGGAGCTGTTTTTT	CAISERQVNTGELFF
TRBD2	TRBV5-1	NA	TRBJ2-1	TGCGCCAGCAGCTTGGTAGCGGGAGCTCACAATGAGCAGTTCTTC	CASSLVAGAHNEQFF
NA	TRBV5-5	NA	TRBJ2-1	TGTGCCAGCAGCGCTCGGGACTCACCCCCCGTAGGGGATGAGCAGTTCTTC	CASSARDSPPVGDEQFF
NA	TRBV19	NA	TRBJ1-5	TGTGCCAGTAGTATAGACCCATACAGCCCCGATCAGCCCCAGCATTTT	CASSIDPYSPDQPQHF
TRBD2	TRBV4-3	NA	TRBJ2-5	TGCGCCAGCAGCCATCGGACTAGCGGTATTCAAGAGACCCAGTACTTC	CASSHRTSGIQETQYF
TRBD1	TRBV30	once	TRBJ2-7	TGTGCCTGGACGCATAATGGACAGGTAACCTACGAGCAGTACTTC	CAWTHNGQVTYEQYF
NA	TRBV28	NA	TRBJ1-2	TGTGCCTCCGGGGAGGGTAGGGGACTCTATGGCTACACCTTC	CASGEGRGLYGYTF